The 14 T cell receptor beta chains listed next were all sequenced from one sample in a study of cytomegalovirus exposure and HLA in healthy donors. A multiplex PCR was run with 60 Vbeta primers and 13 Jbeta primers. Sequencing used immunoSEQ multiplex PCR; TCRdb keeps in-frame clones, though not all of them. The repertoire holds about 180,000 clones, about 69% seen once, with less than 2.5% in the top ten. Sequencing input: PBMCs. The receptors here all came from a human donor in good health.

The sample holds a few counts of this clone. This chain connects TRBV4-1 to TRBJ2-3; 9 nucleotides align to TRBD2. The CDR3 loop spans 16 amino acids. The germline CDR1 and CDR2 sequences are MGHRA and YSYEKL. The junction had 8 bases not matched to a gene; V was cut back by 4 bases and J by 3 bases. The CDR3 DNA reads TGCGCCAGCAGCCTCCTGGTAGCGGGGGTTACAGATACGCAGTATTTT. It yields the protein CASSLLVAGVTDTQYF.

The DNA for the CDR3 is TGTGCCAGCAGTTACGCCCGAGGGCCCTACGAGCAGTACTTC. Its translation is CASSYARGPYEQYF. The chain carries TRBV6-6 and TRBJ2-7, with a weak D call TRBD2 (5 bases). Germline V CDR1 and CDR2: MNHNY, SVGAGI (reference sequence). V was trimmed by 2 bases and J by 2 bases, leaving 10 bases between them. The CDR3 has 14 residues.

The chain employs TRBV2 and TRBJ2-2; tentative D call: TRBD1 (6 bases). Germline V gene lookup returns CDR1 SNHLY and CDR2 FYNNEI. The length of the CDR3 is 14 residues. Trimming took 7 bases from V and 5 from J, leaving 14 bases between them. CDR3 sequence reads: CASKTQGVTGELFF. The CDR3 DNA follows: TGTGCCAGCAAAACACAGGGTGTTACCGGGGAGCTGTTTTTT.

In this sample, this clone turned up once. V gene TRBV19 combines with J gene TRBJ1-5, with D unresolved. CDR3 size: 15 residues. Germline CDR1 and CDR2: LNHDA and SQIVND (reference sequence). With 1 base removed from V and 4 bases from J, the gap between germline ends came to 11 bases. In nucleotides, the CDR3 is TGTGCCAGTAGTATAGCTGTGGGCGGGAATCAGCCCCAGCATTTT. Its protein is CASSIAVGGNQPQHF.

The genes are TRBV5-6 and TRBJ2-1, with a tentative D call TRBD1 (5 bases). CDR3 length: 17 residues. Germline CDR1 is SGHDT and CDR2 is YYEEEE. V was cut by 3 bases and J by 6 bases, with 22 bases left in between. CDR3 protein: CASSSLGLGRIVNEQFF. The CDR3 DNA reads as TGTGCCAGCAGCTCATTGGGGCTTGGAAGGATTGTCAATGAGCAGTTCTTC.

The rearrangement links TRBV29-1 to TRBJ1-1; no clear D. Germline values: CDR1 SQVTM, CDR2 ANQGSEA. V gave up 7 bases and J gave up 1 base, with 10 bases separating them. This CDR3 has 12 residues. The CDR3 spells CSAWEGNTEAFF. In DNA, the CDR3 is TGCAGCGCATGGGAGGGGAACACTGAAGCTTTCTTT.

The chain uses TRBV9 and TRBJ2-6, with TRBD2 matching over 13 bases. Germline loops: CDR1 SGDLS, CDR2 YYNGEE. V lost 3 bases and J lost 0; bases outside the gene matches: 9. This CDR3 is built from 20 residues. CDR3 sequence (DNA): TGTGCCAGCAGCGCCAGACTAGCGGGGGGCCCCAGCTCTGGGGCCAACGTCCTGACTTTC. It codes for CASSARLAGGPSSGANVLTF.

CDR3 protein: CASSTRAGGGETQYF. For the CDR3, the DNA is TGTGCCAGCAGCACACGGGCGGGAGGCGGAGAGACCCAGTACTTC. The V gene is TRBV7-9, the J gene TRBJ2-5; TRBD2 aligns across 8 bases. V shed 5 bases, J shed 4 bases, and the junction held 9 bases outside the gene matches. In germline, CDR1 is SEHNR, CDR2 FQNEAQ (reference sequence). This CDR3 contains 15 residues.

The genes are TRBV29-1 and TRBJ2-5; perhaps TRBD1 as D (5 bases). The germline V and J ends were trimmed by 1 base and 1 base, with 7 bases remaining between them. CDR3 length: 13 amino acids. Germline assignment: CDR1 SQVTM and CDR2 ANQGSEA. CDR3 sequence reads: CSVEVQGQETQYF. As DNA, the CDR3 is TGCAGCGTTGAAGTCCAGGGCCAAGAGACCCAGTACTTC.

This chain links TRBV11-3 with TRBJ1-2, with TRBD1 matching 8 bases. Germline loops: CDR1 SGHNT, CDR2 YENEEA. The CDR3 loop spans 17 amino acids. J gave up 4 bases and V 7 bases, and 17 bases lay outside the gene matches. In nucleotides, the CDR3 is TGTGCCAGCACCATTACCGGGACAGGTAAAGAATTCTATGGCTACACCTTC. It specifies CASTITGTGKEFYGYTF.

The chain has TRBV7-2 and TRBJ1-1; no clear D. V lost 5 bases and J 0 bases, leaving 13 bases between the germline ends. CDR3 length: 15 amino acids. CDR1 SGHTA and CDR2 FQGNSA come from the germline V gene. CDR3 region: CASSPPGSMNTEAFF. The CDR3 coding sequence is TGTGCCAGCAGCCCCCCGGGGTCTATGAACACTGAAGCTTTCTTT.

The V call is TRBV11-3, the J call TRBJ2-7; possibly TRBD1 for D (5 bases). V gave up 4 bases and J gave up 2 bases, with 12 bases separating them. CDR3 length: 14 amino acids. Germline CDR1 reads SGHNT; CDR2 reads YENEEA. The CDR3 nucleotides are TGTGCCAGCAGCTCTGACAGTCCCCCCTACGAGCAGTACTTC. This sequence encodes CASSSDSPPYEQYF.

The CDR3 loop is CASSLLAVGPKGGPSYEQYF. DNA for the CDR3: TGTGCCAGCAGTTTATTGGCTGTGGGACCCAAGGGGGGGCCTTCCTACGAGCAGTACTTC. The chain is built from TRBV28 and TRBJ2-7, with a weak D call TRBD2 (7 bases). Germline V gene lookup returns CDR1 MDHEN and CDR2 SYDVKM. Trimming cost V 1 base and J 1 base, with 26 bases left between them. There are 20 residues in the CDR3.

The genes are TRBV6-5 and TRBJ1-2; D perhaps matches TRBD1 (6 bases). Germline loops: CDR1 MNHEY, CDR2 SVGAGI. Trimming left V 6 bases short and J 12 bases short, with 17 bases between. The CDR3 has 12 residues. The CDR3 loop is CASRISTGGNTF. The CDR3 DNA is TGTGCCAGCAGGATATCGACAGGAGGCAACACCTTC.